These 17 T cell receptor beta chains share one sample of origin, sequenced in a study of shared clonotypes between healthy human individuals (dated by TCRdb to the early 2020s). The library was prepared using the immunoSEQ multiplex PCR assay. As stored in TCRdb, this immuneACCESS dataset retains in-frame rearrangements with V and J assigned. A fraction of the clones does not appear; measured against another copy, unresolved V genes explain less than half of the discrepancy, and the remainder lacks a known reason. Within this sample are 470,000 or so clones, with 81% of them counted one time only. More than 9.5% of the sample lies in the top ten. The sample was PBMCs. The receptors here all came from a middle-aged woman in good health. Some clones in this sample may be carry-over from other donors' samples.

This clone was found once. This chain links TRBV30 with TRBJ2-2; D call uncertain. Trimming took 4 bases from V and 6 from J, leaving 9 bases between them. The germline gives CDR1 GTSNPN, CDR2 SVGIG (reference sequence). There are 12 residues in the CDR3. Written as DNA, the CDR3 is TGTGCCTGGATGGATAGGGCCGGGGAGCTGTTTTTT. Its protein product is CAWMDRAGELFF. The entire variable domain, with the rest obtained from reference TRBV30 and TRBJ2-2, is as follows: SQTIHQWPATLVQPVGSPLSLECTVEGTSNPNLYWYRQAAGRGLQLLFYSVGIGQISSEVPQNLSASRPQDRQFILSSKKLLLSDSGFYLCAWMDRAGELFFGEGSRLTVL.

To note about this clone: A far larger clone differs by one base, so this is likely a read error. V is TRBV6-6 and J is TRBJ1-5; D gene unclear. Germline CDR1 and CDR2: MNHNY and SVGAGI (reference sequence). The CDR3 consists of 15 residues. The CDR3 nucleotides are TGTGCCATCAGTTACTGGGGTTCGAGTACCCAGCCCCAGCATTTT. This encodes CAISYWGSSTQPQHF.

V usage is TRBV14 and J usage is TRBJ2-1; D possibly uses TRBD1 or TRBD2 (6 bases each). V was clipped by 1 base and J by 7 bases, with 14 bases between them. Germline lookup yields CDR1 SGHDN and CDR2 FVKESK. This CDR3 spans 15 amino acids. CDR3 residues: CASSQASWRGNEQFF. Here the CDR3 DNA reads TGTGCCAGCAGCCAAGCATCCTGGAGGGGGAATGAGCAGTTCTTC. Combining the CDR3 with reference TRBV14 and TRBJ2-1 gives the whole variable domain EAGVTQFPSHSVIEKGQTVTLRCDPISGHDNLYWYRRVMGKEIKFLLHFVKESKQDESGMPNNRFLAERTGGTYSTLKVQPAELEDSGVYFCASSQASWRGNEQFFGPGTRLTVL.

On this clone itself: This sample includes further DNA sequences coding for the same CDR3. The gene calls are TRBV10-3 and TRBJ2-7, with D unresolved. CDR1 is ENHRY and CDR2 is SYGVKD in the germline V gene. This CDR3 is 12 amino acids long. Trimming took off 3 bases at V and 3 bases at J, with 6 bases between the two ends. Here the CDR3 DNA reads TGTGCCATCAGTGATTTCAGCTACGAGCAGTACTTC. This encodes CAISDFSYEQYF.

In its sample, this clone was seen a few times. This chain joins TRBV6-1 and TRBJ2-7; 8 bases are shared with TRBD1. Germline-derived CDR1 and CDR2 are MNHNS and SASEGT. The CDR3 loop spans 15 amino acids. V shed 2 bases, J shed 2 bases, and the junction held 5 bases outside the gene matches. CDR3 nucleotide sequence: TGTGCCAGCAGTGAATACGGGACAGGAGCCTACGAGCAGTACTTC. Its translation is CASSEYGTGAYEQYF.

A note on this clone: One base separates it from a far larger clone, so it is likely a read error. The chain combines TRBV7-2 with TRBJ2-5; D uncertain. Germline values: CDR1 SGHTA, CDR2 FQGNSA. The CDR3 contains 12 residues. This chain's CDR3 is CASGLVSTATYF. The CDR3 DNA sequence: TGTGCCAGCGGCTTAGTTTCAACAGCCACGTACTTC.

The chain is built from TRBV14 and TRBJ2-3; perhaps TRBD2 as D (6 bases). The V end lost 3 bases, the J end lost 8 bases, and 15 bases lay between the germline ends. The CDR3 loop spans 14 amino acids. Germline CDR1 SGHDN, CDR2 FVKESK. CDR3 protein: CASSHLGGSVTQYF. CDR3 DNA sequence: TGTGCCAGCAGCCATCTGGGGGGTTCGGTTACGCAGTATTTT. Filled out from reference TRBV14 and TRBJ2-3, the complete variable domain reads EAGVTQFPSHSVIEKGQTVTLRCDPISGHDNLYWYRRVMGKEIKFLLHFVKESKQDESGMPNNRFLAERTGGTYSTLKVQPAELEDSGVYFCASSHLGGSVTQYFGPGTRLTVL.

V and J are TRBV9 and TRBJ2-5, with D perhaps TRBD1 or TRBD2 (5 bases each). The CDR3 runs 13 residues. Per germline, CDR1 SGDLS and CDR2 YYNGEE. The V end was cut by 0 bases, the J end by 3 bases, with 6 bases between. CDR3: CASSVGDEETQYF. The CDR3 region has the DNA TGTGCCAGCAGCGTAGGGGACGAAGAGACCCAGTACTTC.

This clone was detected once. With a far larger clone one base away, a read error is the likely cause. The rearrangement joins TRBV7-6 to TRBJ1-2; 7 nucleotides line up with TRBD1. This CDR3 spans 15 amino acids. The V gene's germline CDR1 is SGHVS and CDR2 FNYEAQ. The CDR3 here is CASSPDRVWFYGFTF. In DNA form, the CDR3 reads TGTGCCAGCAGCCCCGACAGGGTTTGGTTCTATGGCTTCACCTTC.

The chain has TRBV30 and TRBJ1-5; D is possibly TRBD1 (5 bases). The V end lost 3 bases, the J end lost 4 bases, and 10 bases lay between the germline ends. Germline V gene lookup returns CDR1 GTSNPN and CDR2 SVGIG (reference sequence). CDR3 length equals 13 residues. The CDR3 bases are TGTGCCTGGAGCGACAGTGGGAATCAGCCCCAGCATTTT. Protein product: CAWSDSGNQPQHF.

V gene TRBV4-1 combines with J gene TRBJ1-3, with D possibly TRBD1 on 5 matching bases. V shed 4 bases and J shed 2 bases, with 12 bases lying between them. Per germline, CDR1 MGHRA and CDR2 YSYEKL. The CDR3 is 15 residues long. CDR3 region: CASSLAGTTGNTIYF. In DNA, the CDR3 is TGCGCCAGCAGCCTAGCGGGGACTACTGGAAACACCATATATTTT.

This chain uses TRBV7-2 with TRBJ2-7; D is possibly TRBD1 (6 bases). CDR1 and CDR2 from the germline V gene are SGHTA and FQGNSA. V dropped 1 base and J dropped 3 bases, with 10 bases sitting between them. The CDR3 consists of 14 residues. The CDR3 DNA reads as TGTGCCAGCAGCTTAGACAGGGAACTCTACGAGCAGTACTTC. Translation gives CASSLDRELYEQYF.

The gene calls are TRBV5-4 and TRBJ1-2; D remains ambiguous. The CDR3 spans 12 residues. Trimming cost V 4 bases and J 4 bases, with 8 bases left between them. The germline gives CDR1 SGHNT, CDR2 YYREEE (reference sequence). The CDR3 loop reads CASSPPGYGYTF. CDR3 coding DNA: TGTGCCAGCAGCCCCCCAGGCTATGGCTACACCTTC.

V usage is TRBV6-6 and J usage is TRBJ2-5; perhaps TRBD2 as D (6 bases). V lost 8 bases, J lost 5 bases, and 9 bases lay in between. There are 11 residues in the CDR3. Per germline, CDR1 MNHNY and CDR2 SVGAGI (reference sequence). CDR3 protein: CASGGVETQYF. Here the CDR3 DNA reads TGTGCCAGCGGCGGGGTGGAGACCCAGTACTTC.

The V and J genes are TRBV18 and TRBJ2-7, with 12 bases that match TRBD2. Germline CDR1 KGHSH, CDR2 LQKENI. With V trimmed by 1 base and J by 7 bases, 5 bases remained unmatched. This CDR3 contains 15 residues. CDR3 in amino acids: CASSPRLAGEGEQYF. The DNA of the CDR3 is TGTGCCAGCTCACCACGACTAGCGGGAGAAGGTGAGCAGTACTTC.

This clone was detected once. It differs at one base from a far larger clone, so likely a read error. Other DNA sequences in the same sample also yield this CDR3. The chain has TRBV2 and TRBJ1-1; the D gene is possibly TRBD1 (5 bases). CDR3 length: 12 amino acids. Germline V gives CDR1 SNHLY, CDR2 FYNNEI. The DNA for the CDR3 is TGTGCGAGCAGGGCCGACGGTCCTGAAGCTTTCTTT. The encoded protein is CASRADGPEAFF.

V gene TRBV7-3 combines with J gene TRBJ2-1, with TRBD2 identical over 9 bases. The V and J ends lost 5 bases and 5 bases, in that order; junction bases with no gene match: 7. Germline values: CDR1 SGHTA, CDR2 FQGTGA. The CDR3 is made up of 15 amino acids. The CDR3 sequence is CASSHRTSADNEQFF. The DNA of the CDR3 is TGTGCCAGCAGCCACCGGACTAGCGCCGACAATGAGCAGTTCTTC.